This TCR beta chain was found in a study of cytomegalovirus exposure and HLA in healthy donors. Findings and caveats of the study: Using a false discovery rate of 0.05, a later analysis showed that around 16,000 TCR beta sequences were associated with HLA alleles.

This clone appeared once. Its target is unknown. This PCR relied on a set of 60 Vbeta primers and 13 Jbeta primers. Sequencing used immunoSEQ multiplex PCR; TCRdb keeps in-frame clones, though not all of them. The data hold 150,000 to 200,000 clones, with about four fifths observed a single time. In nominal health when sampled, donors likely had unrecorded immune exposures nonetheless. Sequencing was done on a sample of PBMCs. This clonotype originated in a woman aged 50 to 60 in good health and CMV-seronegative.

The CDR3 nucleotides are TGTGCCAGCAGCTTAGACCGAATCGGGGGGGAGCAGTACTTC. This encodes CASSLDRIGGEQYF. This chain connects TRBV7-8 to TRBJ2-7, with 7 bases fitting TRBD2. Per the germline V gene, CDR1 is SGHVS and CDR2 is FQNEAQ. The CDR3 has 14 amino acids. Germline trimming cut 1 base from V and 7 bases from J; bases unmatched to any gene: 7.